These 18 T cell receptor beta chains share one sample of origin, sequenced in a study of cytomegalovirus exposure and HLA in healthy donors. The primer mix had 60 Vbeta and 13 Jbeta primers. Sequencing used immunoSEQ multiplex PCR; TCRdb keeps in-frame clones, though not all of them. The sample shows about 160,000 clones, over 65% of them seen only once. The sequencing sample was made of PBMCs. The receptor set was obtained from a man aged 35 to 55 in good health and CMV-seropositive.

This rearrangement joins TRBV7-9 to TRBJ2-7, with D maybe TRBD2 (6 bases). The V end was cut by 5 bases, the J end by 3 bases, with 14 bases between. The CDR3 spans 14 residues. Looked up from germline, CDR1 is SEHNR and CDR2 is FQNEAQ (reference sequence). The DNA of the CDR3 is TGTGCCAGCAGCCCCCGGGGGAAGCTCTACGAGCAGTACTTC. Protein sequence: CASSPRGKLYEQYF.

The gene calls are TRBV9 and TRBJ2-1; D might be TRBD1 (6 bases). Trimming took off 5 bases at V and 4 bases at J, with 16 bases between the two ends. CDR1 SGDLS and CDR2 YYNGEE come from the germline V gene. The CDR3 has 15 amino acids. CDR3 in DNA: TGTGCCAGCAGTTTACAGGGCCTTAGTTACAATGAGCAGTTCTTC. Translated, it gives CASSLQGLSYNEQFF.

The chain has TRBV19 and TRBJ2-3; TRBD1 agrees at 8 bases. After removal of 3 bases from V and 3 bases from J, the junction contained 5 bases not matched to a gene. Germline V gene sequence: CDR1 LNHDA, CDR2 SQIVND (reference sequence). The CDR3 loop spans 15 amino acids. The CDR3 DNA follows: TGTGCCAGTAGTATGCAGGGGGCTTCGACAGATACGCAGTATTTT. This gives the protein CASSMQGASTDTQYF.

Notes on this clone: Sequence at one end of the junction differs from germline and may be a read error. The same CDR3 can be traced to other DNA sequences in this sample. V and J are TRBV6-5 and TRBJ1-4; 7 bases match TRBD1. Germline CDR1 and CDR2: MNHEY and SVGAGI. The CDR3 is 16 amino acids. The CDR3 region is CASSYSGGQTNEKLFF. CDR3 DNA: TGTGCCAGTAGTTACTCGGGGGGACAGACTAATGAAAAACTGTTTTTT.

The chain employs TRBV19 and TRBJ2-1; TRBD1 agrees at 7 bases. The CDR3 consists of 16 residues. V was clipped by 5 bases and J by 5 bases; unmatched bases: 12. Germline CDR1 reads LNHDA; CDR2 reads SQIVND (reference sequence). The DNA for the CDR3 is TGTGCCAGTAGTGTCCCGGGACAGCCCTGGGACAATGAGCAGTTCTTC. It specifies CASSVPGQPWDNEQFF.

V and J are TRBV19 and TRBJ2-7; a weak D match, TRBD1 (6 bases). This CDR3 spans 12 amino acids. Germline values: CDR1 LNHDA, CDR2 SQIVND (reference sequence). The V and J ends lost 6 bases and 6 bases respectively, with 12 bases between them. This chain's CDR3 is CASSQRDTEQYF. CDR3 DNA: TGTGCCAGTAGCCAGAGGGACACCGAGCAGTACTTC.

The chain is built from TRBV6-1 and TRBJ2-6; D is ambiguous. The germline gives CDR1 MNHNS, CDR2 SASEGT. With 10 bases removed from V and 0 bases from J, the gap between germline ends came to 13 bases. The CDR3 consists of 15 residues. The CDR3 reads CATRSRFSGANVLTF. The CDR3 coding sequence is TGTGCCACTCGATCCAGGTTCTCTGGGGCCAACGTCCTGACTTTC.

The chain links TRBV5-4 to TRBJ2-3; 7 bases are a match to TRBD1. CDR3 length: 15 residues. Germline CDR1 and CDR2: SGHNT and YYREEE (reference sequence). Trimming removed 3 bases from V and 4 bases from J; junction bases left unmatched: 8. The DNA for the CDR3 is TGTGCCAGCAGCTCAGACAGGGTGAAACCAGATACGCAGTATTTT. Translated: CASSSDRVKPDTQYF.

J is TRBJ1-3 and V is TRBV19; D may be TRBD1 (6 bases). This CDR3 region has 14 residues. V was shortened by 8 bases and J by 0 bases, with 11 bases between the two germline ends. CDR1 LNHDA and CDR2 SQIVND come from the germline V gene (reference sequence). The CDR3 bases are TGTGCCAGTCTCAAGGGACACTCTGGAAACACCATATATTTT. It is translated as CASLKGHSGNTIYF.

This clone has a handful of counts. The chain has TRBV19 and TRBJ2-1; unclear D gene. The CDR3 sequence is 13 residues long. The V end was cut by 3 bases, the J end by 5 bases, with 8 bases between. Germline V lookup: CDR1 LNHDA, CDR2 SQIVND (reference sequence). CDR3 DNA sequence: TGTGCCAGTAGTATGTACACCAACAATGAGCAGTTCTTC. Its translation: CASSMYTNNEQFF.

The genes are TRBV29-1 and TRBJ2-7, with D possibly being TRBD2 (6 bases). The V and J ends lost 8 bases and 1 base respectively, with 12 bases between them. Germline assignment: CDR1 SQVTM and CDR2 ANQGSEA. This CDR3 is built from 12 residues. DNA for the CDR3: TGCAGCTATGGAGGGGATTCCTACGAGCAGTACTTC. This translates into CSYGGDSYEQYF.

The chain is built from TRBV19 and TRBJ1-5, with D possibly matching TRBD1 (5 bases). CDR3 length equals 16 residues. From germline, CDR1 is LNHDA and CDR2 SQIVND (reference sequence). Trimming stripped 3 bases from V and 7 bases from J, with 19 bases between. Here the CDR3 reads CASSIEGARGRQPQHF. DNA for the CDR3: TGTGCCAGTAGTATTGAAGGGGCCCGGGGGAGGCAGCCCCAGCATTTT.

This clone occurred a few times. The chain uses TRBV5-1 and TRBJ2-7, with D perhaps TRBD2 (5 bases). The CDR3 runs to 14 residues. Germline CDR1 is SGHRS and CDR2 is YFSETQ. The V end lost 6 bases, the J end lost 0 bases, and 13 bases lay between the germline ends. The CDR3 loop is CASKNSEGSYEQYF. In DNA, the CDR3 is TGCGCCAGCAAAAATTCCGAGGGCTCCTACGAGCAGTACTTC. The full variable domain, in which reference TRBV5-1 and TRBJ2-7 provide the parts outside the CDR3, is KAGVTQTPRYLIKTRGQQVTLSCSPISGHRSVSWYQQTPGQGLQFLFEYFSETQRNKGNFPGRFSGRQFSNSRSEMNVSTLELGDSALYLCASKNSEGSYEQYFGPGTRLTVT.

This clone was counted once. The chain joins TRBV5-4 to TRBJ1-1; D is unclear. The germline gives CDR1 SGHNT, CDR2 YYREEE (reference sequence). The CDR3 sequence is 13 residues long. V lost 1 base, J lost 10 bases, and 14 bases lay in between. The CDR3 DNA reads TGTGCCAGCAGCTTGAGCCCCGTCGTTGGAGCTTTCTTT. Encoded protein: CASSLSPVVGAFF.

This clone was found a few times. The V and J genes are TRBV19 and TRBJ1-2, with D possibly being TRBD1 (5 bases). Germline loops: CDR1 LNHDA, CDR2 SQIVND (reference sequence). The CDR3 is 13 residues long. V dropped 3 bases and J dropped 4 bases, with 9 bases sitting between them. CDR3 DNA: TGTGCCAGTAGTATGGAGCAGGGCTATGGCTACACCTTC. This encodes CASSMEQGYGYTF.

This sequence joins TRBV9 and TRBJ2-7, with D uncertain. This CDR3 comprises 14 residues. In germline, CDR1 is SGDLS, CDR2 YYNGEE. Trimming pared 0 bases from V and 7 bases from J, leaving 14 bases between. The CDR3 sequence is CASSVGQTPREQYF. The CDR3, as DNA: TGTGCCAGCAGCGTAGGCCAGACCCCTAGGGAGCAGTACTTC. The entire variable domain, with the rest obtained from reference TRBV9 and TRBJ2-7, is as follows: DSGVTQTPKHLITATGQRVTLRCSPRSGDLSVYWYQQSLDQGLQFLIQYYNGEERAKGNILERFSAQQFPDLHSELNLSSLELGDSALYFCASSVGQTPREQYFGPGTRLTVT.

This sequence joins TRBV7-9 and TRBJ2-7; the match to TRBD2 covers 7 bases. Germline CDR1 reads SEHNR; CDR2 reads FQNEAQ (reference sequence). The V and J ends lost 5 bases and 2 bases, in that order; junction bases with no gene match: 6. There are 14 residues in the CDR3. The CDR3 bases are TGTGCCAGCAGCCATGGACTAGGCCCCTACGAGCAGTACTTC. Protein product: CASSHGLGPYEQYF.

This chain joins TRBV19 and TRBJ1-5; D remains unclear. The CDR3 covers 16 residues. Per germline, CDR1 LNHDA and CDR2 SQIVND (reference sequence). V was pared by 6 bases and J by 0 bases, with 15 bases between. CDR3 sequence: CASRPTRRNSNQPQHF. The CDR3 DNA reads TGTGCCAGTAGGCCAACTAGGAGGAATAGCAATCAGCCCCAGCATTTT.